Presented here are 21 T cell receptor beta chains from one specimen sequenced in a study of cytomegalovirus exposure and HLA in healthy donors. PCR involved 60 Vbeta and 13 Jbeta primers. TCRdb keeps only in-frame clones here, not all; method: immunoSEQ multiplex PCR. Here the sample spans more than 200,000 clones, over 75% being singletons. The sample comprised PBMCs. The source of these receptors is a girl aged 2 to 9 in good health and CMV-seronegative.

This chain connects TRBV5-4 to TRBJ2-2, with D possibly matching TRBD2 (6 bases). The germline V and J ends were trimmed by 3 bases and 4 bases, with 19 bases remaining between them. This CDR3 contains 17 residues. Germline lookup yields CDR1 SGHNT and CDR2 YYREEE (reference sequence). CDR3 sequence (DNA): TGTGCCAGCAGCTCCTACGCGGGGTCTAGGTCCACCGGGGAGCTGTTTTTT. Translating gives CASSSYAGSRSTGELFF.

The chain joins TRBV7-8 to TRBJ1-4, with D perhaps TRBD1 (5 bases). Germline loops: CDR1 SGHVS, CDR2 FQNEAQ. Trimming pared 3 bases from V and 7 bases from J, leaving 9 bases between. The CDR3 is 13 amino acids. CDR3 residues: CASSFGGGEKLFF. Written as DNA, the CDR3 is TGTGCCAGCAGCTTTGGGGGGGGTGAAAAACTGTTTTTT.

The chain recombines TRBV13 with TRBJ2-7, with D possibly TRBD2 on 5 matching bases. Trimming shortened V by 5 bases and J by 6 bases, and 14 bases separated the two germline ends. CDR1 and CDR2 from the germline V gene are PRHDT and FYEKMQ (reference sequence). CDR3 length equals 13 residues. CDR3 sequence reads: CASSPPHEGEQYF. CDR3 bases: TGTGCCAGCAGCCCCCCCCACGAGGGCGAGCAGTACTTC. Filled out from reference TRBV13 and TRBJ2-7, the complete variable domain reads AAGVIQSPRHLIKEKRETATLKCYPIPRHDTVYWYQQGPGQDPQFLISFYEKMQSDKGSIPDRFSAQQFSDYHSELNMSSLELGDSALYFCASSPPHEGEQYFGPGTRLTVT.

V gene TRBV6-5 combines with J gene TRBJ1-2; 9 bases are shared with TRBD1. Losses at the gene ends were 3 bases for V and 7 bases for J; bases not matched to a gene: 9. The germline V gene encodes CDR1 MNHEY and CDR2 SVGAGI. The CDR3 contains 15 residues. CDR3 sequence (DNA): TGTGCCAGCAGTTATTCGACAGGGGGGATTCTTGGCTACACCTTC. Residues: CASSYSTGGILGYTF.

The gene calls are TRBV9 and TRBJ2-2, with a weak D call TRBD1 (6 bases). The CDR3 extends over 18 amino acids. Trimming took 0 bases from V and 6 from J, leaving 21 bases between them. CDR1 is SGDLS and CDR2 is YYNGEE in the germline V gene. CDR3: CASSVVLSGELGSGELFF. DNA of the CDR3: TGTGCCAGCAGCGTAGTACTGTCAGGGGAACTAGGGTCCGGGGAGCTGTTTTTT.

The chain uses TRBV27 and TRBJ1-5; D gene ambiguous. The CDR3 sequence is 16 residues long. Germline V CDR1 and CDR2: MNHEY, SMNVEV (reference sequence). Trimming cost V 3 bases and J 1 base, with 13 bases left between them. In nucleotides, the CDR3 is TGTGCCAGCAGTTTCACCCTCGGAGGGAGCAATCAGCCCCAGCATTTT. Amino acid sequence: CASSFTLGGSNQPQHF.

This chain uses TRBV7-9 with TRBJ1-3; 11 nucleotides align to TRBD1. Germline lookup yields CDR1 SEHNR and CDR2 FQNEAQ (reference sequence). V shed 5 bases and J 3 bases; nucleotides not matched to a gene: 3. CDR3 length: 15 amino acids. The CDR3 bases are TGTGCCAGCAGCCCGGACAGGGGGCATGGAAACACCATATATTTT. It translates to CASSPDRGHGNTIYF.

The sample holds one count of this clone. The rearrangement links TRBV13 to TRBJ1-2; 9 nucleotides align to TRBD1. Germline CDR1 reads PRHDT; CDR2 reads FYEKMQ (reference sequence). This CDR3 has 14 amino acids. V shed 5 bases, J shed 6 bases, and the junction held 7 bases outside the gene matches. The CDR3 here is CASSLGQGGDGYTF. The CDR3 DNA reads TGTGCCAGCAGCCTGGGACAGGGTGGCGATGGCTACACCTTC. Combining the CDR3 with reference TRBV13 and TRBJ1-2 gives the whole variable domain AAGVIQSPRHLIKEKRETATLKCYPIPRHDTVYWYQQGPGQDPQFLISFYEKMQSDKGSIPDRFSAQQFSDYHSELNMSSLELGDSALYFCASSLGQGGDGYTFGSGTRLTVV.

This clone was picked up a small number of times. The sample has other DNA sequences that encode this CDR3 too. The chain recombines TRBV12-5 with TRBJ1-3, with 8 nucleotides matching TRBD1. The CDR3 sequence is 14 residues long. V shed 6 bases and J 2 bases; nucleotides not matched to a gene: 3. The germline V gene has CDR1 LGHNT and CDR2 FRNRAP. The CDR3, as DNA: TGTGCTAGTGGCCTGACAGGGGCTGGAAACACCATATATTTT. Translated, it gives CASGLTGAGNTIYF.

The V gene is TRBV6-5, the J gene TRBJ2-2; 7 bases map to TRBD2. CDR1 and CDR2 from the germline V gene are MNHEY and SVGAGI. V lost 2 bases, J lost 3 bases, and 6 bases stayed unmatched. The CDR3 consists of 16 residues. The CDR3 coding sequence is TGTGCCAGCAGTTACCTGCGGGGGAAGGACACCGGGGAGCTGTTTTTT. This codes for CASSYLRGKDTGELFF.

In the case of this clone: Other nucleotide sequences from this sample produce the same CDR3. This chain uses TRBV19 with TRBJ2-3, with D hard to call. The CDR3 spans 14 residues. The ends were cut back, 1 base at V and 0 bases at J, with 5 bases in the middle. Germline lookup yields CDR1 LNHDA and CDR2 SQIVND (reference sequence). CDR3 in amino acids: CASSIAGSTDTQYF. CDR3 nucleotide sequence: TGTGCCAGTAGTATAGCCGGGAGCACAGATACGCAGTATTTT. Supplemented by reference TRBV19 and TRBJ2-3, the full variable domain reads DGGITQSPKYLFRKEGQNVTLSCEQNLNHDAMYWYRQDPGQGLRLIYYSQIVNDFQKGDIAEGYSVSREKKESFPLTVTSAQKNPTAFYLCASSIAGSTDTQYFGPGTRLTVL.

The genes are TRBV5-6 and TRBJ1-6, with D unclear. This CDR3 is built from 12 residues. The V gene lost 2 bases and the J gene lost 10 bases, with 7 bases spanning the gap. The germline gives CDR1 SGHDT, CDR2 YYEEEE. The DNA for the CDR3 is TGTGCCAGCAGCTTTTTCCGGTCACCCCTCCACTTT. Translating it yields CASSFFRSPLHF.

CDR3 DNA sequence: TGCGCCAGCAGCCAAGTAGCGGGAGGGACAGATACGCAGTATTTT. It specifies CASSQVAGGTDTQYF. This rearrangement joins TRBV4-1 to TRBJ2-3, with 11 bases lining up with TRBD2. Germline-derived CDR1 and CDR2 are MGHRA and YSYEKL. V was pared by 1 base and J by 3 bases, with 0 bases of the junction left unmatched. The length of the CDR3 is 15 residues.

The chain joins TRBV19 to TRBJ1-3; 8 positions match TRBD1. The V and J ends lost 10 bases and 4 bases, in that order; junction bases with no gene match: 9. The CDR3 is 14 residues long. Germline CDR1 and CDR2: LNHDA and SQIVND (reference sequence). CDR3 amino acids: CATLRTGLGNTIYF. The CDR3, as DNA: TGTGCCACCCTTCGGACAGGGCTGGGAAACACCATATATTTT.

The chain links TRBV25-1 to TRBJ2-5, with 10 nucleotides matching TRBD1. Germline V CDR1 and CDR2: MGHDK, SYGVNS. V gave up 8 bases and J gave up 2 bases; unmatched junction bases: 8. CDR3 size: 15 residues. CDR3 sequence (DNA): TGTGCCAGCGGTCGGACAGGGGGTGAGCAAGAGACCCAGTACTTC. It specifies CASGRTGGEQETQYF.

The chain is built from TRBV6-5 and TRBJ1-1, with 7 bases aligning to TRBD1. V shed 8 bases and J 3 bases; nucleotides not matched to a gene: 12. The germline V gene encodes CDR1 MNHEY and CDR2 SVGAGI. The CDR3 has 15 amino acids. This CDR3 is CASAETGLGDTEAFF. The CDR3 nucleotides read TGTGCCAGCGCAGAGACAGGGTTAGGGGACACTGAAGCTTTCTTT.

V and J are TRBV7-9 and TRBJ1-2; D unclear. CDR3 length: 13 amino acids. Trimming cost V 5 bases and J 4 bases, with 11 bases left between them. The germline CDR1 and CDR2 sequences are SEHNR and FQNEAQ (reference sequence). The CDR3 here is CASSATEIYGYTF. In DNA form, the CDR3 reads TGTGCCAGCAGCGCCACTGAGATCTATGGCTACACCTTC. The variable domain in full, with the rest retrieved from reference TRBV7-9 and TRBJ1-2, is DTGVSQNPRHKITKRGQNVTFRCDPISEHNRLYWYRQTLGQGPEFLTYFQNEAQLEKSRLLSDRFSAERPKGSFSTLEIQRTEQGDSAMYLCASSATEIYGYTFGSGTRLTVV.

This chain uses TRBV7-9 with TRBJ2-1; a possible D gene is TRBD2 (6 bases). The CDR3 consists of 18 residues. V was trimmed by 5 bases and J by 1 base, leaving 21 bases between them. Per germline, CDR1 SEHNR and CDR2 FQNEAQ (reference sequence). This CDR3 is CASSHSVVSSVSYNEQFF. The CDR3 DNA follows: TGTGCCAGCAGCCACTCAGTGGTGTCTAGCGTTTCCTACAATGAGCAGTTCTTC. Full variable domain (remainder filled in from reference TRBV7-9 and TRBJ2-1): DTGVSQNPRHKITKRGQNVTFRCDPISEHNRLYWYRQTLGQGPEFLTYFQNEAQLEKSRLLSDRFSAERPKGSFSTLEIQRTEQGDSAMYLCASSHSVVSSVSYNEQFFGPGTRLTVL.

The CDR3 region has the DNA TGTGCCAGCGAGGTTGGACAGGGGAAAAACGACGAGCAGTACTTC. The encoded protein is CASEVGQGKNDEQYF. V gene TRBV19 combines with J gene TRBJ2-7; 9 positions agree with TRBD1. CDR3 length equals 15 residues. The V and J ends lost 9 bases and 5 bases, in that order; junction bases with no gene match: 14. The germline V gene encodes CDR1 LNHDA and CDR2 SQIVND (reference sequence).

V gene TRBV7-9 combines with J gene TRBJ1-3; D is ambiguous. V was cut by 2 bases and J by 9 bases, with 8 bases left in between. The CDR3 length is 12 residues. CDR1 SEHNR and CDR2 FQNEAQ come from the germline V gene (reference sequence). CDR3 protein: CASSLNPGTIYF. CDR3 in DNA: TGTGCCAGCAGCTTAAATCCGGGCACCATATATTTT.

J is TRBJ1-1 and V is TRBV29-1; TRBD1 is a possible D gene (6 bases). The CDR3 covers 11 residues. Germline CDR1 and CDR2: SQVTM and ANQGSEA. V was trimmed by 7 bases and J by 6 bases, leaving 12 bases between them. As DNA, the CDR3 is TGCAGCGGCACTAAGGGGGCTGAAGCTTTCTTT. It yields the protein CSGTKGAEAFF.